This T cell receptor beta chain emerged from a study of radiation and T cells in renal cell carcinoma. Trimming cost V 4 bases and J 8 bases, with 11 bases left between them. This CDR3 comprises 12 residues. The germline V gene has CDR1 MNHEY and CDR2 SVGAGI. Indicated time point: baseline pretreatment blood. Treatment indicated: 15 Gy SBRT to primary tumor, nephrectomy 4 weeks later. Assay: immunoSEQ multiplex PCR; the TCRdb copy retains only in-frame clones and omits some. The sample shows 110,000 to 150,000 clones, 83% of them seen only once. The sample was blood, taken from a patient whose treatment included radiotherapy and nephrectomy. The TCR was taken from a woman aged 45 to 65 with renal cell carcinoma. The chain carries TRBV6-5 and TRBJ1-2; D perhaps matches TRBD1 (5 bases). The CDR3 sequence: CASSWGTGGYTF. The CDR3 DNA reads TGTGCCAGCAGTTGGGGGACGGGAGGCTACACCTTC.